This T cell receptor (beta chain) was documented in a study of control samples from healthy donors and cancer patients. Assay: immunoSEQ multiplex PCR; the TCRdb copy retains only in-frame clones and omits some. Among about 180,000 clones listed, roughly nine tenths were seen once. Germline V gene lookup returns CDR1 MNHEY and CDR2 SVGAGI. The CDR3 covers 11 residues. The V end lost 10 bases, the J end lost 8 bases, and 14 bases lay between the germline ends. The J gene is TRBJ1-1, the V gene TRBV6-5; D call uncertain. The source is a young man in good health. The sequenced material came from blood. The DNA for the CDR3 is TGTGCCACCATCCGAGGAATAGAAGCTTTCTTT. It yields the protein CATIRGIEAFF.